This passage covers 31 T cell receptor beta chains from one sample sequenced in a study of identical twins (dated by TCRdb to 2016 to 2018). The method was 5' RACE. The reads were generated on an Illumina HiSeq 2000. TCRdb handled the public reads itself, with Q25 trimming in fastp and clone calling in MiXCR, and kept productive beta chains. Rows merge per CDR3 protein into single entries with the most common DNA and genes. The table for this sample lists roughly 720,000 distinct CDR3 sequences; 18% of them were counted only once. The top ten constitute approximately 14% of the sample. These data were also filed under a second study, of T cells expressing NK-cell markers.

The specimen was PBMCs. Every receptor here comes from a woman between 18 and 29 years old in good health.

The chain is built from TRBV18 and TRBJ2-7; no clear D. CDR1 and CDR2 from the germline V gene are KGHSH and LQKENI. Trimming removed 2 bases from V and 1 base from J, with 6 bases in between. This CDR3 is built from 13 residues. This CDR3 reads CASSPGDSYEQYF. CDR3 nucleotides: TGTGCCAGCTCACCAGGGGATTCCTACGAGCAGTACTTC. Based on the CDR3 plus reference TRBV18 and TRBJ2-7, the full variable domain is NAGVMQNPRHLVRRRGQEARLRCSPMKGHSHVYWYRQLPEEGLKFMVYLQKENIIDESGMPKERFSAEFPKEGPSILRIQQVVRGDSAAYFCASSPGDSYEQYFGPGTRLTVT.

CDR3 protein: CASKPGQGNQPQHF. CDR3 bases: TGTGCCAGCAAGCCGGGACAGGGTAATCAGCCCCAGCATTTT. The rearrangement links TRBV12-3 or TRBV12-4 to TRBJ1-5, with 9 bases aligning to TRBD1. The length of the CDR3 is 14 residues. J lost 4 bases, V lost 7 bases, and 5 bases had no gene match.

The V gene is TRBV9, the J gene TRBJ1-2; no firm D call. The CDR3 contains 13 residues. Trimming removed 5 bases from V and 6 bases from J, with 14 bases in between. Germline CDR1 is SGDLS and CDR2 is YYNGEE. The CDR3 DNA sequence: TGTGCCAGCAGGGCCGACTCAAGTGATGGCTACACCTTC. Its translation is CASRADSSDGYTF.

This clonotype was detected once. The V call is TRBV12-3 or TRBV12-4, the J call TRBJ2-6; no firm D call. This CDR3 is built from 15 residues. The V end lost 7 bases, the J end lost 0 bases, and 10 bases lay between the germline ends. CDR3 residues: CASIAQASGANVLTF. Here the CDR3 DNA reads TGTGCCAGCATTGCGCAAGCCTCTGGGGCCAACGTCCTGACTTTC.

CDR3 amino acids: CSAQSSQETQYF. In DNA form, the CDR3 reads TGCAGCGCACAGTCTTCCCAAGAGACCCAGTACTTC. The chain recombines TRBV20-1 with TRBJ2-5; D not resolved. This CDR3 spans 12 amino acids. Germline CDR1 and CDR2: DFQATT and SNEGSKA (reference sequence).

The sample holds a few counts of this clonotype. This chain uses TRBV12-3 or TRBV12-4 with TRBJ2-2; 9 bases are shared with TRBD1. The V segment lost 7 bases and the J segment 7 bases; nucleotides outside the gene matches: 10. The CDR3 spans 15 residues. In DNA form, the CDR3 reads TGTGCCAGCAATCAGGGACAGGGAAGGATCGGGGAGCTGTTTTTT. Its translation: CASNQGQGRIGELFF.

This clonotype was seen a few times. The chain recombines TRBV29-1 with TRBJ1-2; no reliable D call. V dropped 7 bases and J dropped 0 bases, with 6 bases sitting between them. Germline V lookup: CDR1 SQVTM, CDR2 ANQGSEA. CDR3 length equals 11 residues. The CDR3 DNA reads as TGCAGCGCTTGGGCTAACTATGGCTACACCTTC. Amino acid sequence: CSAWANYGYTF.

This clonotype was seen a handful of times. The chain links TRBV9 to TRBJ2-1, with 8 bases that match TRBD2. Germline lookup yields CDR1 SGDLS and CDR2 YYNGEE. The CDR3 sequence is 15 residues long. The J segment lost 6 bases and the V segment lost 0 bases, leaving 5 bases of the junction unmatched. CDR3 nucleotide sequence: TGTGCCAGCAGCGTAGCGGGAGGGCCCACCAATGAGCAGTTCTTC. Amino acid sequence: CASSVAGGPTNEQFF.

In its sample, this clonotype was seen many times. This chain links TRBV30 with TRBJ2-7, with 7 positions matching TRBD2. With 2 bases clipped from V and 6 bases from J, the junction kept 4 bases outside the gene matches. Germline V gene sequence: CDR1 GTSNPN, CDR2 SVGIG (reference sequence). This CDR3 region has 12 residues. CDR3 sequence reads: CAWSTSAREQYF. In DNA form, the CDR3 reads TGTGCCTGGAGTACTAGCGCTCGCGAGCAGTACTTC.

This chain links TRBV20-1 with TRBJ2-2; D gene ambiguous. The V and J ends lost 4 bases and 0 bases respectively, with 6 bases between them. The CDR3 is made up of 13 amino acids. Looked up from germline, CDR1 is DFQATT and CDR2 is SNEGSKA (reference sequence). The CDR3, as DNA: TGCAGTGCTATACAGCCGAACACCGGGGAGCTGTTTTTT. Protein: CSAIQPNTGELFF.

A few counts support this clonotype. V is TRBV5-8 and J is TRBJ2-7; D possibly corresponds to TRBD1 (6 bases). This CDR3 is 15 amino acids long. Germline V gives CDR1 SGHTS, CDR2 YDEGEE. V lost 4 bases, J lost 2 bases, and 16 bases lay in between. The CDR3 loop reads CASSPGTMLAYEQYF. In nucleotides, the CDR3 is TGTGCCAGCAGCCCAGGGACAATGCTGGCCTACGAGCAGTACTTC.

V gene TRBV20-1 combines with J gene TRBJ1-1; D gene ambiguous. The CDR3 is 11 residues long. CDR1 and CDR2 (germline): DFQATT, SNEGSKA (reference sequence). V lost 2 bases and J 6 bases, leaving 7 bases between the germline ends. CDR3 residues: CSARPYAEAFF. Here the CDR3 DNA reads TGCAGTGCTAGACCTTACGCTGAAGCTTTCTTT.

This clonotype was seen more than once but under ten times. The V and J genes are TRBV12-3 or TRBV12-4 and TRBJ2-5, with 8 nucleotides matching TRBD2. The CDR3 has 15 amino acids. J gave up 6 bases and V 6 bases, and 12 bases lay outside the gene matches. CDR3 in DNA: TGTGCCAGCAGCCCCAGCGGGAGAAACGTGAAGACCCAGTACTTC. Encoded protein: CASSPSGRNVKTQYF.

Only a few counts were recorded for this clonotype. The chain carries TRBV6-5 and TRBJ2-7; 11 positions match TRBD2. The germline CDR1 and CDR2 sequences are MNHEY and SVGAGI. The trim removed 2 bases at V and 2 bases at J, leaving 2 bases unmatched. The CDR3 spans 15 residues. CDR3 DNA sequence: TGTGCCAGCAGTTACCTAGCGGGAGGCACCTACGAGCAGTACTTC. Protein sequence: CASSYLAGGTYEQYF.

This clonotype occurred a few times. J is TRBJ2-3 and V is TRBV20-1; possibly TRBD2 for D (6 bases). Trimming cost V 6 bases and J 4 bases, with 20 bases left between them. This CDR3 region has 15 residues. Germline values: CDR1 DFQATT, CDR2 SNEGSKA (reference sequence). The CDR3 nucleotides read TGCAGTGCCGTTCAGGGCACCGGGACTCCAGATACGCAGTATTTT. It is translated as CSAVQGTGTPDTQYF.

The chain joins TRBV18 to TRBJ2-7; TRBD2 agrees at 13 bases. CDR3 length equals 15 residues. The germline V gene has CDR1 KGHSH and CDR2 LQKENI. V lost 6 bases, J lost 5 bases, and 7 bases stayed unmatched. CDR3 sequence (DNA): TGTGCCAGCTCCCCGACAGGACTAGCGGGAGACGAGCAGTACTTC. Translating it yields CASSPTGLAGDEQYF.

The table lists this clonotype with a few counts. The chain recombines TRBV11-2 with TRBJ2-6; D is unclear. There are 15 residues in the CDR3. The ends were cut back, 0 bases at V and 13 bases at J, with 16 bases in the middle. From germline, CDR1 is SGHAT and CDR2 FQNNGV. CDR3 amino acids: CASSLDPGPYSVLTF. The CDR3 coding sequence is TGTGCCAGCAGCTTAGATCCAGGACCCTACTCAGTCCTGACTTTC.

This clonotype was counted a few times. The V call is TRBV6-5, the J call TRBJ1-1; D is undetermined. CDR1 is MNHEY and CDR2 is SVGAGI in the germline V gene. The CDR3 has 14 residues. The ends were cut back, 1 base at V and 4 bases at J, with 10 bases in the middle. DNA for the CDR3: TGTGCCAGCAGTTACTGGGTTCGGGGCACTGAAGCTTTCTTT. As protein: CASSYWVRGTEAFF.

This clonotype was seen more than once but under ten times. The chain carries TRBV9 and TRBJ2-1; 7 nucleotides agree with TRBD1. Germline V gene sequence: CDR1 SGDLS, CDR2 YYNGEE. The CDR3 has 16 amino acids. V shed 1 base, J shed 9 bases, and the junction held 13 bases outside the gene matches. CDR3 bases: TGTGCCAGCAGCGTATACGGGGCAGGGGGTGGTGTTGAGCAGTTCTTC. Protein sequence: CASSVYGAGGGVEQFF.

This clonotype was detected a few times. CDR3 in amino acids: CASSLGDMASTDTQYF. CDR3 coding DNA: TGTGCCAGCAGTTTAGGCGATATGGCTAGCACAGATACGCAGTATTTT. V usage is TRBV12-3 or TRBV12-4 and J usage is TRBJ2-3; D gene ambiguous. The V gene lost 1 base and the J gene lost 0 bases, with 11 bases spanning the gap. The CDR3 consists of 16 residues.

V usage is TRBV5-1 and J usage is TRBJ2-3; D is possibly TRBD1 (6 bases). The CDR3 length is 15 residues. Germline V CDR1 and CDR2: SGHRS, YFSETQ. The V gene lost 4 bases and the J gene lost 3 bases, with 15 bases spanning the gap. CDR3 DNA: TGCGCCAGCAGCCCATTGACAGGAGAAACAGATACGCAGTATTTT. Its translation is CASSPLTGETDTQYF.

The chain uses TRBV13 and TRBJ2-2; possible D gene TRBD2, 5 bases. V gave up 3 bases and J gave up 4 bases, with 12 bases separating them. The germline V gene encodes CDR1 PRHDT and CDR2 FYEKMQ (reference sequence). This CDR3 contains 15 residues. Here the CDR3 reads CASSFPNSGTGELFF. The DNA of the CDR3 is TGTGCCAGCAGCTTCCCGAACAGCGGCACCGGGGAGCTGTTTTTT.

Only one count was recorded for this clonotype. The genes are TRBV19 and TRBJ2-2; 8 bases map to TRBD1. V was pared by 7 bases and J by 1 base, with 8 bases of the junction left unmatched. The germline V gene encodes CDR1 LNHDA and CDR2 SQIVND (reference sequence). The CDR3 has 16 amino acids. The CDR3 region has the DNA TGTGCCAGTATCCCACACGGGACAGGGAACACCGGGGAGCTGTTTTTT. It is translated as CASIPHGTGNTGELFF.

In its sample, this clonotype was seen a few times. The chain has TRBV29-1 and TRBJ2-3; D is possibly TRBD1 or TRBD2 (5 bases each). Germline V lookup: CDR1 SQVTM, CDR2 ANQGSEA. There are 12 residues in the CDR3. Trimming left V 2 bases short and J 4 bases short, with 7 bases between. The CDR3 region has the DNA TGCAGCGTTGAAAGAGGGGCAGATACGCAGTATTTT. Amino acid sequence: CSVERGADTQYF.

This clonotype was recorded a few times. The V gene is TRBV19, the J gene TRBJ2-1, with unresolved D. Trimming took off 7 bases at V and 6 bases at J, with 13 bases between the two ends. This CDR3 is 13 amino acids long. The germline CDR1 and CDR2 sequences are LNHDA and SQIVND (reference sequence). In DNA form, the CDR3 reads TGTGCCAGTAACTTCCGGGCCGGCAATGAGCAGTTCTTC. It yields the protein CASNFRAGNEQFF.

In its sample, this clonotype was seen a few times. The chain employs TRBV5-1 and TRBJ2-1, with TRBD1 matching over 9 bases. The CDR3 totals 15 residues. V shed 0 bases and J 9 bases; nucleotides not matched to a gene: 7. CDR1 and CDR2 from the germline V gene are SGHRS and YFSETQ. The CDR3 DNA follows: TGCGCCAGCAGCTTGGGGACAGGGGCGTATGGTGAGCAGTTCTTC. This sequence encodes CASSLGTGAYGEQFF.

V and J are TRBV20-1 and TRBJ1-5; D uncertain. From germline, CDR1 is DFQATT and CDR2 SNEGSKA (reference sequence). The germline V and J ends were trimmed by 0 bases and 2 bases, with 11 bases remaining between them. The CDR3 contains 15 residues. The CDR3 DNA is TGCAGTGCTAGAGAAGGACCGGCAGGCAATCAGCCCCAGCATTTT. Amino acids: CSAREGPAGNQPQHF.

The chain couples TRBV12-3 or TRBV12-4 to TRBJ2-1; TRBD2 matches 9 bases. Trimming at V came to 7 bases and at J to 2 bases, leaving 6 bases not matched to a gene. This CDR3 region has 15 residues. CDR3 sequence: CASKPLAGTYNEQFF. CDR3 sequence (DNA): TGTGCCAGCAAACCTCTAGCGGGAACCTACAATGAGCAGTTCTTC.

This clonotype was seen ten or more times. This rearrangement joins TRBV12-3 or TRBV12-4 to TRBJ1-1; 9 bases agree with TRBD1. The CDR3 runs to 14 residues. The trim removed 5 bases at V and 7 bases at J, leaving 8 bases unmatched. The CDR3 region is CASSPDRGRDEAFF. Here the CDR3 DNA reads TGTGCCAGCAGTCCCGACAGGGGGAGAGATGAAGCTTTCTTT.

There are many counts of this clonotype. This chain links TRBV2 with TRBJ2-1; possibly TRBD2 for D (5 bases). This CDR3 is 15 amino acids long. Trimming cost V 5 bases and J 7 bases, with 18 bases left between them. Per germline, CDR1 SNHLY and CDR2 FYNNEI. This CDR3 reads CASSPPDLQPNEQFF. DNA of the CDR3: TGTGCCAGCAGTCCTCCGGACTTGCAACCGAATGAGCAGTTCTTC.

This clonotype was counted a few times. The V and J genes are TRBV20-1 and TRBJ2-1, with 10 bases matching TRBD2. Germline V lookup: CDR1 DFQATT, CDR2 SNEGSKA (reference sequence). With 6 bases clipped from V and 5 bases from J, the junction kept 4 bases outside the gene matches. This CDR3 is built from 13 residues. The DNA of the CDR3 is TGCAGTGCCCGGACTAGCGGCGACAATGAGCAGTTCTTC. This codes for CSARTSGDNEQFF.